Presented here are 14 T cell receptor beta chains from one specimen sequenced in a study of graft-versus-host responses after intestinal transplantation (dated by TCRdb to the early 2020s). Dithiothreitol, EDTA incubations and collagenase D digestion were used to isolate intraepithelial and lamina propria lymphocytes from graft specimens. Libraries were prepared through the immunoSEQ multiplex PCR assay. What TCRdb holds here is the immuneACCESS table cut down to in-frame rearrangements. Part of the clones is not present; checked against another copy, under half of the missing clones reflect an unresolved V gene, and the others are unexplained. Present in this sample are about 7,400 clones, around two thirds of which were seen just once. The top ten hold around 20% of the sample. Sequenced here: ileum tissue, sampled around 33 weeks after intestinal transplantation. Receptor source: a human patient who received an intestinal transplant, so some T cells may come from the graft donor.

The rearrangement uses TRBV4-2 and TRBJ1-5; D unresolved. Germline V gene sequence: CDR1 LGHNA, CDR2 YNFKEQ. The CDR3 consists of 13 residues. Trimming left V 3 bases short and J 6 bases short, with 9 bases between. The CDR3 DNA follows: TGTGCCAGCAGCCAGGCTGTGAGTCAGCCCCAGCATTTT. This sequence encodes CASSQAVSQPQHF.

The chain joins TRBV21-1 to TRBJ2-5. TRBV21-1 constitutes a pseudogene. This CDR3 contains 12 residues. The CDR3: CASSKGGETQYF. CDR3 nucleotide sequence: TGTGCCAGCAGCAAAGGGGGGGAGACCCAGTACTTC.

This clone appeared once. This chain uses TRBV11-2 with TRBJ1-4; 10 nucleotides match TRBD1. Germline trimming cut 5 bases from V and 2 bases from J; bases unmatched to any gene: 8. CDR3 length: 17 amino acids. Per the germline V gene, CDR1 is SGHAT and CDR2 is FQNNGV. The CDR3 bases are TGTGCCAGCAGCCCAGGGACAGGGGAGCACACTAATGAAAAACTGTTTTTT. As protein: CASSPGTGEHTNEKLFF.

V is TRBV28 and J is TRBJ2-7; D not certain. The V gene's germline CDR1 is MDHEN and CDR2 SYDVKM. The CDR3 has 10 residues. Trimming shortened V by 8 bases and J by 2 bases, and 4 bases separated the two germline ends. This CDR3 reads CASAAYEQYF. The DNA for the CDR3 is TGTGCCAGCGCAGCCTACGAGCAGTACTTC.

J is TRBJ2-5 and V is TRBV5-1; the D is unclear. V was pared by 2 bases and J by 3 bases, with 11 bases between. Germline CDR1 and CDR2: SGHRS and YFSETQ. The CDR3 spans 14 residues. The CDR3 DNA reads TGCGCCAGCAGCTTCACGGGCAGAAAAGAGACCCAGTACTTC. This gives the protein CASSFTGRKETQYF. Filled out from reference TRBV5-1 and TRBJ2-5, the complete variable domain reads KAGVTQTPRYLIKTRGQQVTLSCSPISGHRSVSWYQQTPGQGLQFLFEYFSETQRNKGNFPGRFSGRQFSNSRSEMNVSTLELGDSALYLCASSFTGRKETQYFGPGTRLLVL.

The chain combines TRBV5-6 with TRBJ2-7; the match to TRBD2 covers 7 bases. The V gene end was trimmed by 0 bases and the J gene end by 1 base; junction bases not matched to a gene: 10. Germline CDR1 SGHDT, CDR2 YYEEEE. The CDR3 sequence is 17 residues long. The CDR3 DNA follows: TGTGCCAGCAGCTTGGGGACTAGTTCAAGATTTTCCTACGAGCAGTACTTC. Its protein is CASSLGTSSRFSYEQYF.

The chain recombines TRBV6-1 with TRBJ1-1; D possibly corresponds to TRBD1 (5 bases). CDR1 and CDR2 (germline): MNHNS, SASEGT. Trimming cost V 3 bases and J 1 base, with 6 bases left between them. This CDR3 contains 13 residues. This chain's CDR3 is CASSDRENTEAFF. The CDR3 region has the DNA TGTGCCAGCAGTGACAGGGAGAACACTGAAGCTTTCTTT.

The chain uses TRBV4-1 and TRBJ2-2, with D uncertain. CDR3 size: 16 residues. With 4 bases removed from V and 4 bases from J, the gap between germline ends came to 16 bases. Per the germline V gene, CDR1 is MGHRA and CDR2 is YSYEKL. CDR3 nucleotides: TGCGCCAGCAGCCGGTGGTGGTACTCGCGCACCGGGGAGCTGTTTTTT. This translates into CASSRWWYSRTGELFF.

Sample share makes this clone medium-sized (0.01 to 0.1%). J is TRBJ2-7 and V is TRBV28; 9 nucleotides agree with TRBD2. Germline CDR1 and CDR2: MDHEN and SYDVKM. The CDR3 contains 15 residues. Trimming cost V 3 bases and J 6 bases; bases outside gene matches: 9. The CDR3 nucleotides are TGTGCCAGCAGTTTCGGAAGCGGGGGGTTTTCCGAGCAGTACGTC. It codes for CASSFGSGGFSEQYV.

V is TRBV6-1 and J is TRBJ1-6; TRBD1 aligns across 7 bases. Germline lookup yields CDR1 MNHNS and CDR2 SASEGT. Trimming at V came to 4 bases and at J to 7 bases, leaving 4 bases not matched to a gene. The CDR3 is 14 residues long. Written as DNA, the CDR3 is TGTGCCAGCAGTGTTGGGGACAGAAATTCACCCCTCCACTTT. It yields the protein CASSVGDRNSPLHF.

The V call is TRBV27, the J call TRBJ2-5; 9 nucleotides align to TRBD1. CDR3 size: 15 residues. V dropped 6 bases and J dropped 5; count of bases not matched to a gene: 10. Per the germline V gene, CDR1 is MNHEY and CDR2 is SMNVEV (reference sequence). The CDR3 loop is CASRLNRGRVETQYF. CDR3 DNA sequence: TGTGCCAGCAGACTAAACAGGGGGCGCGTGGAGACCCAGTACTTC.

DNA of the CDR3: TGTGCCAGCAGCTTAGCGGGATCCGACCGGTCACCCCTCCACTTT. Protein: CASSLAGSDRSPLHF. The V gene is TRBV7-3, the J gene TRBJ1-6; D is undetermined. This CDR3 comprises 15 residues. The germline gives CDR1 SGHTA, CDR2 FQGTGA. The V gene lost 2 bases and the J gene lost 10 bases, with 15 bases spanning the gap.

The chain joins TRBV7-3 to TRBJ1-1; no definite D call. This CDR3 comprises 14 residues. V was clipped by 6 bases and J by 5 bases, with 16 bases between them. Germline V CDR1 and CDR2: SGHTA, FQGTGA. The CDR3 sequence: CASSSNSRWTEAFF. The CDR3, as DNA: TGTGCCAGCAGTTCTAATTCCCGGTGGACTGAAGCTTTCTTT.

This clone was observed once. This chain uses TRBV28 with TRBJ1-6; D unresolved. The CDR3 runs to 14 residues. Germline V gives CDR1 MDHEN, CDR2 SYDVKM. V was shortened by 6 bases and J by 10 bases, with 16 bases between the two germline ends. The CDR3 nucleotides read TGTGCCAGCAGCCCCGGACTGGTGGGGTCACCCCTCCACTTT. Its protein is CASSPGLVGSPLHF.